This T cell receptor beta chain originates from a study of identical twins. In regard to this clonotype: Its cognate antigen is unknown.

V lost 1 base, J lost 5 bases, and 15 bases lay in between. In germline, CDR1 is SGHVS, CDR2 FNYEAQ. This CDR3 comprises 16 residues. TCRdb re-analysed the 5' RACE reads in MiXCR, keeping a single row per CDR3 protein. Of around 490,000 distinct CDR3 sequences listed, approximately 15% are singletons. Whole-study findings and limits: Twin pairs' shared out-of-frame alpha sequences were enriched in low generation probability. Out-of-frame beta chain sequences displayed weaker excess sharing between twins. A lower insertion count was a feature of abundant cord blood beta clonotypes, with no such feature in memory repertoires.

This sample also appeared in a second study, on yellow fever vaccine responses in identical twins.

This receptor was taken from a woman in her late teens or twenties in good health. The sequencing sample was made of CD4+ T cells sorted from blood. V gene TRBV7-6 combines with J gene TRBJ2-1; D is possibly TRBD1 or TRBD2 (5 bases each). The CDR3 reads CASSLVPGTQNNEQFF. CDR3 in DNA: TGTGCCAGCAGCTTAGTTCCCGGGACCCAAAACAATGAGCAGTTCTTC.